This T cell receptor (beta chain) appears in the sequencing data of a study of blood T cells in healthy people across ages. Overall study: Every two T cells gave about one barcoded beta molecule via template switching.

PCR was performed a second time for roughly 7 to 12 cycles using a sample-barcoded 5' primer and a J-beta primer mix. TCRdb reprocessed the 5' RACE reads via MiXCR and lists one record per CDR3 protein. The sample yields 850,000 or so distinct CDR3 sequences, about 30% seen once. V was cut by 1 base and J by 7 bases, with 10 bases left in between. This CDR3 has 14 amino acids. The sample was blood. This sequence was found in a woman older than 75 in good health. This rearrangement joins TRBV12-3 or TRBV12-4 to TRBJ1-4; no firm D call. CDR3: CASSLGRPGEKLFF. The CDR3 DNA sequence: TGTGCCAGCAGTTTAGGGAGGCCTGGTGAAAAACTGTTTTTT.